Listed below are T cell receptor beta chains from one sample, sequenced in a study of cytomegalovirus exposure and HLA in healthy donors. The assay was immunoSEQ multiplex PCR, and TCRdb's table has in-frame clones only and misses some. The table has approximately 130,000 clones, approximately 84% seen once; the top ten hold approximately 1.7%. The sample comprised PBMCs. These receptor sequences come from a woman in her 40s in good health and CMV-seronegative. CDR3s include the opening cysteine and the closing phenylalanine or tryptophan. A D gene is named only where the DNA matches it firmly. Some rows have no size entry. The others give once, few or many, or a class for an expanded clone.

cdr3_nt cdr3_aa v_call clone_size d_call j_call
TGTGCCAGCAGTGAATGGGGAACAGGTTTGGCTACCATATATTTT CASSEWGTGLATIYF TRBV6-1 few NA TRBJ1-3
TGTGCCAGCAGCACTGACATTACTAACTATGGCTACACCTTC CASSTDITNYGYTF TRBV28 NA NA TRBJ1-2
TGTGCCAGCAGTTTTTCCCCTTTAGCGGGAAACACCGGGGAGCTGTTTTTT CASSFSPLAGNTGELFF TRBV28 NA TRBD2 TRBJ2-2
TGCGCCAGCAGCTTGGAAGCGGGGGAACCCTACGAGCAGTACTTC CASSLEAGEPYEQYF TRBV5-1 once TRBD2 TRBJ2-7
TGTGCCAGCGTCCTACTGGCCGGGGAGCTGTTTTTT CASVLLAGELFF TRBV6-1 NA NA TRBJ2-2
TGCAGCGCTTTTCGGACAGATACGCAGTATTTT CSAFRTDTQYF TRBV29-1 NA NA TRBJ2-3
TGTGCCACCAGCAGAGATTTTTTTCAGGGATTCGGGCGCAATCAGCCCCAGCATTTT CATSRDFFQGFGRNQPQHF TRBV15 NA NA TRBJ1-5
TGCACCCAAGGGGGCATCGAGAACACTGAAGCTTTCTTT CTQGGIENTEAFF TRBV1 NA NA TRBJ1-1
TGTGCCAGCAGGGCTACTAGCGGGAGTGCGAATGAGCAGTTCTTC CASRATSGSANEQFF TRBV2 NA TRBD2 TRBJ2-1
TGTGCCAGCAGCCACCGGGACTCCAACCCCTACGAGCAGTACTTC CASSHRDSNPYEQYF TRBV7-9 NA NA TRBJ2-7
TGTGCCAGCAGCCCATTGGGCGCTGAAGCTTTCTTT CASSPLGAEAFF TRBV9 NA NA TRBJ1-1
TGTGCCAGCAGTTACACTAGAAGCTCCTACGAGCAGTACTTC CASSYTRSSYEQYF TRBV6-6 NA NA TRBJ2-7
TGTGCCAGCAGCTTAGAACTCCACGAGCAGTACTTC CASSLELHEQYF TRBV7-8 NA NA TRBJ2-7
TGTGCCAGCAGTTTTACGGGCTACAATGAGCAGTTCTTC CASSFTGYNEQFF TRBV27 NA NA TRBJ2-1
TGCAGCGTTGAGGGGAGTGTGGAGACCCAGTACTTC CSVEGSVETQYF TRBV29-1 few NA TRBJ2-5
TGTGCCAGCAGCTCAGGGGGCTTAACCGGGGAGCTGTTTTTT CASSSGGLTGELFF TRBV7-3 NA TRBD1 TRBJ2-2
TGTGCCAGTCAATACTCTAGCACAGATACGCAGTATTTT CASQYSSTDTQYF TRBV19 once NA TRBJ2-3
TGTGCCAGCAGTTCAGGGTTAATAGGGTACGAGCAGTACTTC CASSSGLIGYEQYF TRBV27 NA NA TRBJ2-7
TGTGCCAGCAGCCGACAGGGTCTTCGTTCTGGGGCCAACGTCCTGACTTTC CASSRQGLRSGANVLTF TRBV7-3 NA TRBD1 TRBJ2-6
TGCGCCAGCAGCCCTACGGGCAGGGGTGGCTACGAGCAGTACTTC CASSPTGRGGYEQYF TRBV5-1 NA NA TRBJ2-7
TGTGCCAGCAACCCTAGCGGCGCCTCGAACACCGGGGAGCTGTTTTTT CASNPSGASNTGELFF TRBV25-1 NA TRBD2 TRBJ2-2
TGTGCCAGCAGTCCAAACAGGGGACCTGGCTACACCTTC CASSPNRGPGYTF TRBV27 NA TRBD1 TRBJ1-2
TGTGCCAGCACTAGCGGGGGCAGCTCCTACGAGCAGTACTTC CASTSGGSSYEQYF TRBV19 NA TRBD2 TRBJ2-7
TGCGCCAGCAGCCAAGATATGGGACTAGCGGGCTACGAGCAGTACTTC CASSQDMGLAGYEQYF TRBV4-1 NA TRBD2 TRBJ2-7
TGTGCCAGCAGCGTAGTGTCCGGGAGAGGAGGGGAGCTGTTTTTT CASSVVSGRGGELFF TRBV9 NA NA TRBJ2-2
TGTGCCAGCAGCTTGTTTACAGACACTGAAGCTTTCTTT CASSLFTDTEAFF TRBV5-6 once NA TRBJ1-1
TGTGCCAGCAGCTTATTGCTAGCGGGATCGGGGGAGACCCAGTACTTC CASSLLLAGSGETQYF TRBV13 NA TRBD2 TRBJ2-5
TGTGCCAGCAGCTCAGACAGCTCCCCCTCCTACGAGCAGTACTTC CASSSDSSPSYEQYF TRBV7-9 NA NA TRBJ2-7
TGTGCCAGCAGTTCCACAGGGATGAGCGAGTACGAGCAGTGCTTC CASSSTGMSEYEQCF TRBV27 NA NA TRBJ2-7